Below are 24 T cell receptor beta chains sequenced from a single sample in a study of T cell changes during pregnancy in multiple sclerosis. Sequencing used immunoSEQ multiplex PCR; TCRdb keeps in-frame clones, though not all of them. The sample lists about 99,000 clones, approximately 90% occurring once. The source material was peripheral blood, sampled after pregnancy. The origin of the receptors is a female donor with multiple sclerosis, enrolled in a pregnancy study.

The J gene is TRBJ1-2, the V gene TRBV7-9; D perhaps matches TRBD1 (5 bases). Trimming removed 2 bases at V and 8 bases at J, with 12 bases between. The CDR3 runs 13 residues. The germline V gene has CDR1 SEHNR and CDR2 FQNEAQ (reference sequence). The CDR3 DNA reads TGTGCCAGCAGCTTATCTCAGGGTTTAGGCTACACCTTC. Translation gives CASSLSQGLGYTF.

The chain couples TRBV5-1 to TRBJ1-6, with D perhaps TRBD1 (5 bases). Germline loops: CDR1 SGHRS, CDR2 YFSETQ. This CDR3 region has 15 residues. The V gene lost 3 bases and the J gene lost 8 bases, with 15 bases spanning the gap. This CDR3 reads CASSSFQDIHSPLHF. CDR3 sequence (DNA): TGCGCCAGCAGCTCTTTCCAGGACATCCATTCACCCCTCCACTTT.

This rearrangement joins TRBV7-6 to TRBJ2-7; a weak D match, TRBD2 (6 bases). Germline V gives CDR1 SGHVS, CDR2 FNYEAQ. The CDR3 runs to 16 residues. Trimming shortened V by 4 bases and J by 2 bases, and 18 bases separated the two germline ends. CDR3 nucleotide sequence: TGTGCCAGCAGCTCCCCGAGAGGGGCGGGAACCTACGAGCAGTACTTC. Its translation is CASSSPRGAGTYEQYF.

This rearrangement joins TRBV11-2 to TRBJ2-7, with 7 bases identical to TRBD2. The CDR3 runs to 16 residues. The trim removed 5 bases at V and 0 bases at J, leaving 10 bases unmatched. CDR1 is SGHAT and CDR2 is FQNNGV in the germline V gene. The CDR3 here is CASSTNEERDSYEQYF. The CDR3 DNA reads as TGTGCCAGCAGCACCAACGAGGAGCGGGACTCCTACGAGCAGTACTTC. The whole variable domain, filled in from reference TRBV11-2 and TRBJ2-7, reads EAGVAQSPRYKIIEKRQSVAFWCNPISGHATLYWYQQILGQGPKLLIQFQNNGVVDDSQLPKDRFSAERLKGVDSTLKIQPAKLEDSAVYLCASSTNEERDSYEQYFGPGTRLTVT.

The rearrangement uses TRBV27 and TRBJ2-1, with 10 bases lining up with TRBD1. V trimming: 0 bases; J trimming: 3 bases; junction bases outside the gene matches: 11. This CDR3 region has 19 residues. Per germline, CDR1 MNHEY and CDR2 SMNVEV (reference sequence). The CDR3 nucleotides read TGTGCCAGCAGTTTATCAGGGCGCCTCCGGGACAGGGGCTACAATGAGCAGTTCTTC. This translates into CASSLSGRLRDRGYNEQFF.

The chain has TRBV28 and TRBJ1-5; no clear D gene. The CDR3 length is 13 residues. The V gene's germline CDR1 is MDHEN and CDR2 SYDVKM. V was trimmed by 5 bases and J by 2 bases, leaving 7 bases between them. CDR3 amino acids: CASSEVGNQPQHF. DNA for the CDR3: TGTGCCAGCAGTGAGGTTGGCAATCAGCCCCAGCATTTT.

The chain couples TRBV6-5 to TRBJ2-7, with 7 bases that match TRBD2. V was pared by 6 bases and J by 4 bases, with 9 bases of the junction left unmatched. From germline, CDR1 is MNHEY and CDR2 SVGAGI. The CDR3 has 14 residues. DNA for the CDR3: TGTGCCAGCAGAAGCACGGGACTATTTTACGAGCAGTACTTC. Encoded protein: CASRSTGLFYEQYF.

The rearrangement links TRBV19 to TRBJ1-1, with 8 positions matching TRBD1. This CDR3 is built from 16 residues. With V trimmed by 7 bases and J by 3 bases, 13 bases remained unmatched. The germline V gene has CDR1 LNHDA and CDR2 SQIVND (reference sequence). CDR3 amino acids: CASTQTGGRWDTEAFF. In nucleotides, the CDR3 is TGTGCCAGTACCCAAACAGGGGGACGGTGGGACACTGAAGCTTTCTTT.

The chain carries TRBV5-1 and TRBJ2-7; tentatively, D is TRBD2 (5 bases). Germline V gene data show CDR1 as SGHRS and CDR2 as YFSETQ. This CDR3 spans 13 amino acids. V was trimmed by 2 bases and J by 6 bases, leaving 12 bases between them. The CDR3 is CASSFEGTVEQYF. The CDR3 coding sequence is TGCGCCAGCAGCTTCGAGGGAACCGTCGAGCAGTACTTC. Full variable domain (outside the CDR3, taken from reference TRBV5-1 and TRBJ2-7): KAGVTQTPRYLIKTRGQQVTLSCSPISGHRSVSWYQQTPGQGLQFLFEYFSETQRNKGNFPGRFSGRQFSNSRSEMNVSTLELGDSALYLCASSFEGTVEQYFGPGTRLTVT.

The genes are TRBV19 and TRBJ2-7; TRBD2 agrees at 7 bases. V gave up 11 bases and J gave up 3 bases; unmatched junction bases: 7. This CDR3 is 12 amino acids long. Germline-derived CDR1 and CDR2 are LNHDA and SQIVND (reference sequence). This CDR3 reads CAVGTNYYEQYF. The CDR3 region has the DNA TGTGCCGTGGGGACTAACTACTACGAGCAGTACTTC.

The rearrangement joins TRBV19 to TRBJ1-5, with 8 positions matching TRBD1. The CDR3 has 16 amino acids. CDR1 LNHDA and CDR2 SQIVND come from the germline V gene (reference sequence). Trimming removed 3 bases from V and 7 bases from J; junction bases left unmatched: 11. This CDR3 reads CASSIPRQGATQPQHF. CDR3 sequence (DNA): TGTGCCAGTAGTATCCCCCGGCAGGGGGCAACACAGCCCCAGCATTTT.

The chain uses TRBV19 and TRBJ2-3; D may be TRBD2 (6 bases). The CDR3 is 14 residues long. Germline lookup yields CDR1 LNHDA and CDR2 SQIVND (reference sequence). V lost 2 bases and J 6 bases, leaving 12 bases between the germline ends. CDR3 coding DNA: TGTGCCAGTAGTATAAGACTAGGGCTGGATACGCAGTATTTT. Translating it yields CASSIRLGLDTQYF.

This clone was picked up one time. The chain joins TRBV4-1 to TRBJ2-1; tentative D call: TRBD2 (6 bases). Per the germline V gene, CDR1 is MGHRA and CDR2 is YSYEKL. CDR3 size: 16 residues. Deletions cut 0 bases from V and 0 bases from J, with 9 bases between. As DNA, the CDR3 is TGCGCCAGCAGCCAAGAGGGGGGTCTCTCCTACAATGAGCAGTTCTTC. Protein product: CASSQEGGLSYNEQFF.

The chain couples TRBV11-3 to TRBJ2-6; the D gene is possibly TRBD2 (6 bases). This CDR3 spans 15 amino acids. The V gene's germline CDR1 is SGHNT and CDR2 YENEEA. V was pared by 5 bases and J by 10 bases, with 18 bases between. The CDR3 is CASSHSGQGENVLTF. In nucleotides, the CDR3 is TGTGCCAGCAGCCATAGCGGTCAGGGAGAAAACGTCCTGACTTTC.

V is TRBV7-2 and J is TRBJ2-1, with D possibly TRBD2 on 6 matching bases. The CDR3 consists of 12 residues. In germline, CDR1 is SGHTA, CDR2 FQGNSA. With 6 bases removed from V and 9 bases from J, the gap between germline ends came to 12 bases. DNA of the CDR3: TGTGCCAGCAGACTAGCTGTAGCTGAGCAGTTCTTC. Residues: CASRLAVAEQFF. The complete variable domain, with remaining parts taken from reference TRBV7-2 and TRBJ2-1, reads GAGVSQSPSNKVTEKGKDVELRCDPISGHTALYWYRQSLGQGLEFLIYFQGNSAPDKSGLPSDRFSAERTGGSVSTLTIQRTQQEDSAVYLCASRLAVAEQFFGPGTRLTVL.

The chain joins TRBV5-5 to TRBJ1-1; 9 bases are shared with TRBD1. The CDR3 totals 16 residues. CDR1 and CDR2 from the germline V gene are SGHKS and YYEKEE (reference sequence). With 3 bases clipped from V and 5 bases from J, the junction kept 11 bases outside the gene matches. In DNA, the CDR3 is TGTGCCAGCAGCTCGGGATGGGGACAGGGTTTAACTGAAGCTTTCTTT. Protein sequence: CASSSGWGQGLTEAFF.

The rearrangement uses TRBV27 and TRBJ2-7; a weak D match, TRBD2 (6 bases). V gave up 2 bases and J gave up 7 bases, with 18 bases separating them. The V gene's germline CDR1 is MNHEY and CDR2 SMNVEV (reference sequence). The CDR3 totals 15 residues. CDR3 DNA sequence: TGTGCCAGCAGTTTAAGTCCTCCGGGACTCGGGGAGCAGTACTTC. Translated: CASSLSPPGLGEQYF.

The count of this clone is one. The DNA of the CDR3 is TGTGCCAGCAGTGAAGCCCCAATCTATGGCTACACCTTC. Translating gives CASSEAPIYGYTF. The chain is built from TRBV6-1 and TRBJ1-2; D call uncertain. Germline lookup yields CDR1 MNHNS and CDR2 SASEGT. V lost 0 bases and J lost 4, with 6 bases in between. The length of the CDR3 is 13 residues.

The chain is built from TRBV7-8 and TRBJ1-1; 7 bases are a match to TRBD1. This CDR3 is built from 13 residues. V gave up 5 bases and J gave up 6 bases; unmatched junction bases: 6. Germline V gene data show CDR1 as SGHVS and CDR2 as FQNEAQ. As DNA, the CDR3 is TGTGCCAGCAGCATCTCGGACAGGCCTGAAGCTTTCTTT. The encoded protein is CASSISDRPEAFF.

The CDR3 DNA follows: TGTGCCAGCAGTTTCCGGGAAGTTAGTTCACCCCTCCACTTT. It is translated as CASSFREVSSPLHF. V and J are TRBV27 and TRBJ1-6; D remains ambiguous. This CDR3 has 14 amino acids. V was pared by 3 bases and J by 9 bases, with 12 bases between. Germline CDR1 is MNHEY and CDR2 is SMNVEV (reference sequence).

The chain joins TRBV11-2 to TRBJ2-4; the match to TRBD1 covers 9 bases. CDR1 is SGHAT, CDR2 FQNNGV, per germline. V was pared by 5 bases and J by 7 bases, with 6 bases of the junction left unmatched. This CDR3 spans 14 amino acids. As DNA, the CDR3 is TGTGCCAGCAGCCGCGGACAGGGGAGGAACATTCAGTACTTC. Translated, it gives CASSRGQGRNIQYF.

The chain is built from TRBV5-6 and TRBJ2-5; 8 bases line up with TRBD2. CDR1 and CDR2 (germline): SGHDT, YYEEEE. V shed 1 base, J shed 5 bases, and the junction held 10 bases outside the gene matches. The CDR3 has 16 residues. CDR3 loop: CASSLRGAGASETQYF. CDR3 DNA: TGTGCCAGCAGCTTGAGAGGAGCGGGAGCGAGTGAGACCCAGTACTTC.

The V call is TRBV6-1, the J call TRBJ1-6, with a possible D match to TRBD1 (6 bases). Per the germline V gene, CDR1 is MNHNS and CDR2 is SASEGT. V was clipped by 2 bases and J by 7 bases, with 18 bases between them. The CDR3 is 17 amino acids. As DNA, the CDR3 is TGTGCCAGCAGTGAACTTACAGGGAGACCTTACAATTCACCCCTCCACTTT. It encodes CASSELTGRPYNSPLHF.

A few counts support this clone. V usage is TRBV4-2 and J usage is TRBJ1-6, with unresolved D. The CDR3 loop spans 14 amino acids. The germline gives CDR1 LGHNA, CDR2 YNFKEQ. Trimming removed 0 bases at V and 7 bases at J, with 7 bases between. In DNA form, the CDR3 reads TGTGCCAGCAGCCAAGATTTGAGAAATTCACCCCTCCACTTT. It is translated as CASSQDLRNSPLHF.